The 23 T cell receptor beta chains in this list originate from one sample, sequenced in a study of identical twins. Each CDR3 protein is one row after TCRdb ran MiXCR on the 5' RACE reads. This table has about 720,000 distinct CDR3 sequences, around a sixth appearing once. These data were also filed under a second study, of T cells expressing NK-cell markers.

The sample comprised PBMCs. The receptors here all came from a woman aged 18-29 years in good health.

This clonotype came up a few times. CDR3 nucleotide sequence: TGCAGTGCTAGAGCAGTGGAGGCGGCCTTTACGCAGTATTTT. This translates into CSARAVEAAFTQYF. The rearrangement joins TRBV20-1 to TRBJ2-3, with a possible D match to TRBD2 (5 bases). Trimming pared 1 base from V and 8 bases from J, leaving 16 bases between. Germline values: CDR1 DFQATT, CDR2 SNEGSKA (reference sequence). The CDR3 totals 14 residues.

This clonotype was found a few times. This chain connects TRBV3-1 to TRBJ1-2; 10 bases align to TRBD1. Germline V gene sequence: CDR1 LGHDT, CDR2 YNNKEL (reference sequence). This CDR3 is 16 amino acids long. Germline trimming cut 4 bases from V and 5 bases from J; bases unmatched to any gene: 10. Here the CDR3 reads CASSPVPGQGRYGYTF. The DNA of the CDR3 is TGTGCCAGCAGCCCAGTCCCGGGACAGGGGCGGTATGGCTACACCTTC.

The chain has TRBV6-6 and TRBJ1-1; D remains unclear. Germline V gene sequence: CDR1 MNHNY, CDR2 SVGAGI (reference sequence). The germline V and J ends were trimmed by 8 bases and 1 base, with 8 bases remaining between them. CDR3 length: 12 residues. CDR3 sequence reads: CASVGRNTEAFF. The CDR3 DNA sequence: TGTGCCAGCGTCGGACGGAACACTGAAGCTTTCTTT.

The V call is TRBV4-3, the J call TRBJ1-2, with D unclear. Looked up from germline, CDR1 is LGHNA and CDR2 is YSLEER. V was shortened by 1 base and J by 7 bases, with 7 bases between the two germline ends. The length of the CDR3 is 12 residues. The CDR3 reads CASSQGFSGYTF. For the CDR3, the DNA is TGCGCCAGCAGCCAAGGATTTTCTGGCTACACCTTC.

This clonotype came up a few times. The chain has TRBV20-1 and TRBJ1-1; 9 bases line up with TRBD1. With 5 bases clipped from V and 0 bases from J, the junction kept 13 bases outside the gene matches. This CDR3 region has 17 residues. Germline V gene sequence: CDR1 DFQATT, CDR2 SNEGSKA (reference sequence). As DNA, the CDR3 is TGCAGTGCTCCTGCCCCACAGGGGGCCGCCCTGAACACTGAAGCTTTCTTT. Protein: CSAPAPQGAALNTEAFF.

This chain links TRBV12-3 or TRBV12-4 with TRBJ2-3, with a tentative D call TRBD1 (6 bases). V was clipped by 6 bases and J by 6 bases, with 19 bases between them. CDR3 size: 15 residues. The CDR3 nucleotides read TGTGCCAGCAGAGAAAGGGGGACCATGGGTGATACGCAGTATTTT. This codes for CASRERGTMGDTQYF.

CDR3 amino acids: CASRFPGPFSYEQYF. CDR3 DNA sequence: TGTGCCAGCAGATTCCCGGGCCCTTTTTCCTACGAGCAGTACTTC. The chain employs TRBV6-2 or TRBV6-3 and TRBJ2-7, with no clear D. The CDR3 length is 15 residues. Trimming stripped 6 bases from V and 1 base from J, with 16 bases between. Germline lookup yields CDR1 MNHEY and CDR2 SVGEGT.

The rearrangement uses TRBV7-9 and TRBJ2-2, with 7 bases matching TRBD1. Germline assignment: CDR1 SEHNR and CDR2 FQNEAQ (reference sequence). After removal of 5 bases from V and 3 bases from J, the junction contained 12 bases not matched to a gene. This CDR3 is built from 17 residues. CDR3: CASSTPDRAWDTGELFF. CDR3 DNA sequence: TGTGCCAGCAGCACACCAGACAGGGCGTGGGACACCGGGGAGCTGTTTTTT.

The V and J genes are TRBV11-2 and TRBJ1-1, with no clear D. The CDR3 is 14 residues long. Germline-derived CDR1 and CDR2 are SGHAT and FQNNGV. Deletions cut 5 bases from V and 0 bases from J, with 10 bases between. This CDR3 is CASSHYIMNTEAFF. For the CDR3, the DNA is TGTGCCAGCAGCCACTACATAATGAACACTGAAGCTTTCTTT.

This clonotype was detected a few times. The gene calls are TRBV2 and TRBJ1-5; 9 bases agree with TRBD1. V lost 8 bases to trimming and J lost 5 bases; unmatched junction nucleotides: 4. CDR3 length: 13 residues. Germline values: CDR1 SNHLY, CDR2 FYNNEI. CDR3 residues: CASARTGDQPQHF. CDR3 in DNA: TGTGCCAGCGCAAGGACAGGGGATCAGCCCCAGCATTTT.

The chain links TRBV12-3 or TRBV12-4 to TRBJ2-7, with D maybe TRBD1 (6 bases). V was shortened by 5 bases and J by 2 bases, with 13 bases between the two germline ends. The CDR3 spans 14 residues. Here the CDR3 reads CASSPGTSPYEQYF. The CDR3 region has the DNA TGTGCCAGCAGTCCCGGGACAAGCCCCTACGAGCAGTACTTC.

This clonotype has just a few counts. The chain links TRBV29-1 to TRBJ2-3; 8 bases are a match to TRBD1. Germline-derived CDR1 and CDR2 are SQVTM and ANQGSEA. The CDR3 contains 15 residues. Trimming took 1 base from V and 2 from J; bases not matched to a gene: 5. For the CDR3, the DNA is TGCAGCGTTGAAGGGGGGACAGGTAACACAGATACGCAGTATTTT. Amino acid sequence: CSVEGGTGNTDTQYF.

This clonotype occurred many times. This sequence joins TRBV11-2 and TRBJ2-4; D is possibly TRBD1 (6 bases). This CDR3 is built from 15 residues. V dropped 6 bases and J dropped 4 bases, with 16 bases sitting between them. Germline loops: CDR1 SGHAT, CDR2 FQNNGV. CDR3 nucleotides: TGTGCCAGCAGGCTGCCAGGGGCCCCTAAAAACATTCAGTACTTC. This codes for CASRLPGAPKNIQYF.

The rearrangement links TRBV4-3 to TRBJ2-3; 7 positions agree with TRBD2. This CDR3 region has 17 residues. The trim removed 0 bases at V and 5 bases at J, leaving 11 bases unmatched. Germline CDR1 LGHNA, CDR2 YSLEER. The CDR3 region has the DNA TGCGCCAGCAGCCAAGAGGTGCCGGCGGGAGTGGGAGATACGCAGTATTTT. Amino acid sequence: CASSQEVPAGVGDTQYF.

This clonotype showed up just a few times. The genes are TRBV5-4 and TRBJ2-1, with TRBD2 matching 8 bases. V lost 4 bases to trimming and J lost 5 bases; unmatched junction nucleotides: 14. Per germline, CDR1 SGHNT and CDR2 YYREEE (reference sequence). CDR3 length equals 17 residues. The CDR3 is CASSDHLSGRWNNEQFF. The CDR3 DNA sequence: TGTGCCAGCAGCGACCATCTCAGCGGGAGATGGAACAATGAGCAGTTCTTC.

The table lists this clonotype with a few counts. The chain carries TRBV5-5 and TRBJ2-1; perhaps TRBD1 as D (5 bases). V was cut by 3 bases and J by 2 bases, with 12 bases left in between. The germline gives CDR1 SGHKS, CDR2 YYEKEE (reference sequence). This CDR3 has 15 residues. The CDR3: CASSWGRKTYNEQFF. In DNA, the CDR3 is TGTGCCAGCAGCTGGGGCAGGAAAACCTACAATGAGCAGTTCTTC. The whole variable domain, filled in from reference TRBV5-5 and TRBJ2-1, reads DAGVTQSPTHLIKTRGQQVTLRCSPISGHKSVSWYQQVLGQGPQFIFQYYEKEERGRGNFPDRFSARQFPNYSSELNVNALLLGDSALYLCASSWGRKTYNEQFFGPGTRLTVL.

In its sample, this clonotype was seen a few times. For the CDR3, the DNA is TGCAGTGCTAGAGCTCAAACTAGCACAGATACGCAGTATTTT. Its protein product is CSARAQTSTDTQYF. The V call is TRBV20-1, the J call TRBJ2-3; no reliable D call. CDR3 length equals 14 residues. Per germline, CDR1 DFQATT and CDR2 SNEGSKA (reference sequence). The ends were cut back, 1 base at V and 0 bases at J, with 8 bases in the middle.

This clonotype was recorded a few times. The chain joins TRBV4-3 to TRBJ2-7; D unresolved. Germline V gene sequence: CDR1 LGHNA, CDR2 YSLEER. V was pared by 0 bases and J by 4 bases, with 10 bases between. The CDR3 runs to 14 residues. This CDR3 is CASSQDPGLYEQYF. Here the CDR3 DNA reads TGCGCCAGCAGCCAAGATCCCGGGTTGTACGAGCAGTACTTC.

In its sample, this clonotype was seen a few times. The V gene is TRBV10-3, the J gene TRBJ2-1; 9 nucleotides agree with TRBD2. After removal of 4 bases from V and 9 bases from J, the junction contained 7 bases not matched to a gene. CDR3 length: 14 residues. Germline loops: CDR1 ENHRY, CDR2 SYGVKD. This CDR3 is CAISGRAGGLEQFF. The CDR3 DNA sequence: TGTGCCATCAGTGGCCGAGCGGGGGGCCTTGAGCAGTTCTTC.

This clonotype was found a few times. The chain recombines TRBV7-8 with TRBJ2-7, with no clear D. Germline V CDR1 and CDR2: SGHVS, FQNEAQ. V lost 1 base, J lost 9 bases, and 10 bases lay in between. This CDR3 comprises 12 residues. The CDR3: CASSLDVTSQYF. For the CDR3, the DNA is TGTGCCAGCAGCTTAGATGTGACGTCGCAGTACTTC.

The CDR3 DNA reads TGCGCCAGCAGCGGAGGGACTAGCGGGGAAGAGCAGTACTTC. Translating it yields CASSGGTSGEEQYF. This rearrangement joins TRBV5-1 to TRBJ2-7; 13 bases match TRBD2. Losses at the gene ends were 4 bases for V and 7 bases for J; bases not matched to a gene: 5. This CDR3 is built from 14 residues. Germline assignment: CDR1 SGHRS and CDR2 YFSETQ.

This clonotype turned up a few times. This chain links TRBV20-1 with TRBJ2-7, with D tentatively TRBD1 or TRBD2 (5 bases each). CDR1 is DFQATT and CDR2 is SNEGSKA in the germline V gene (reference sequence). The CDR3 loop spans 15 amino acids. V lost 0 bases to trimming and J lost 4 bases, with 16 bases between them. CDR3 bases: TGCAGTGCTAGAGATTGGCAGGGAGCCAGGTACGAGCAGTACTTC. It encodes CSARDWQGARYEQYF.

The chain combines TRBV6-4 with TRBJ2-3, with 7 bases matching TRBD2. V dropped 4 bases and J dropped 3; count of bases not matched to a gene: 7. The germline CDR1 and CDR2 sequences are MRHNA and SNTAGT. There are 15 residues in the CDR3. The DNA of the CDR3 is TGTGCCAGCAGTGCGACTAGCAGGAGTACAGATACGCAGTATTTT. It translates to CASSATSRSTDTQYF.